These 30 T cell receptor beta chains originate from one sample sequenced in a study of blood T cells in healthy people across ages. Through a sample-barcoded 5' primer and a J-beta primer mix, a second PCR was run for roughly 6 to 12 cycles. One entry per CDR3 protein, called by TCRdb with MiXCR from the 5' RACE reads. The sample has 600,000 or so distinct CDR3 sequences, about 30% seen once; the top ten hold around 14%. Specimen: blood. These receptors all stem from a woman aged 80 or over in good health.

The sample holds a few counts of this clonotype. The V call is TRBV25-1, the J call TRBJ1-6; D perhaps matches TRBD1 (5 bases). CDR1 is MGHDK, CDR2 SYGVNS, per germline. Trimming removed 4 bases at V and 16 bases at J, with 11 bases between. The CDR3 is made up of 11 amino acids. The CDR3 reads CASSVRDTLHF. The CDR3 region has the DNA TGTGCCAGCAGTGTCAGGGATACTCTCCACTTT.

This clonotype appeared many times. The gene calls are TRBV11-3 and TRBJ2-7, with D unclear. Trimming stripped 0 bases from V and 0 bases from J, with 15 bases between. CDR3 length equals 17 residues. Germline assignment: CDR1 SGHNT and CDR2 YENEEA. CDR3 residues: CASSLDRRRWTSYEQYF. The CDR3, as DNA: TGTGCCAGCAGCTTAGATCGTAGGCGGTGGACCTCCTACGAGCAGTACTTC.

The chain couples TRBV5-1 to TRBJ1-3, with D uncertain. In germline, CDR1 is SGHRS, CDR2 YFSETQ. The CDR3 is 14 amino acids. The V gene lost 0 bases and the J gene lost 4 bases, with 8 bases spanning the gap. The CDR3: CASSLGQSGNTIYF. CDR3 DNA sequence: TGCGCCAGCAGCTTGGGACAATCCGGAAACACCATATATTTT. Combining the CDR3 with reference TRBV5-1 and TRBJ1-3 gives the whole variable domain KAGVTQTPRYLIKTRGQQVTLSCSPISGHRSVSWYQQTPGQGLQFLFEYFSETQRNKGNFPGRFSGRQFSNSRSEMNVSTLELGDSALYLCASSLGQSGNTIYFGEGSWLTVV.

This clonotype was recorded a few times. This chain links TRBV6-5 with TRBJ1-1, with D possibly being TRBD1 (5 bases). The CDR3 is 11 amino acids. Trimming left V 11 bases short and J 6 bases short, with 13 bases between. Germline CDR1 is MNHEY and CDR2 is SVGAGI. The CDR3 region is CAAQGVAEAFF. The CDR3 DNA sequence: TGTGCCGCGCAGGGAGTAGCTGAAGCTTTCTTT.

The V gene is TRBV12-3 or TRBV12-4, the J gene TRBJ1-1; D not certain. The V end was cut by 9 bases, the J end by 4 bases, with 15 bases between. This CDR3 comprises 13 residues. The CDR3 region has the DNA TGTGCCAGTGGCACCCGAATCGGCACTGAAGCTTTCTTT. It is translated as CASGTRIGTEAFF.

This clonotype showed up just once. A much larger clonotype is one base distant, so this may be a read error. The rearrangement joins TRBV7-2 to TRBJ2-1, with D unresolved. The germline V gene has CDR1 SGHTA and CDR2 FQGNSA. The CDR3 covers 11 residues. The CDR3 is CASSFFNEQVF. The CDR3 nucleotides read TGTGCCAGCAGCTTTTTCAATGAGCAGGTCTTC.

This clonotype showed up just a few times. Possible read error: a much larger clone is one base away. This chain uses TRBV20-1 with TRBJ1-1; D is possibly TRBD1 (5 bases). The CDR3 covers 14 residues. Deletions cut 3 bases from V and 1 base from J, with 12 bases between. CDR1 and CDR2 (germline): DFQATT, SNEGSKA (reference sequence). The CDR3, as DNA: TGCAGTGCTAGGCAGGGTACTCGGAACACTGAAGCTTTCTTT. Its translation: CSARQGTRNTEAFF.

The chain couples TRBV20-1 to TRBJ2-3; D may be TRBD2 (6 bases). CDR3 length: 17 amino acids. Trimming took 6 bases from V and 0 from J, leaving 22 bases between them. Germline V gene sequence: CDR1 DFQATT, CDR2 SNEGSKA (reference sequence). In DNA, the CDR3 is TGCAGTGCGGTCTGGAGGCGGGGCCCCATCAGCACAGATACGCAGTATTTT. Translation: CSAVWRRGPISTDTQYF.

This clonotype appeared many times. This rearrangement joins TRBV6-1 to TRBJ1-2; the D is unclear. Germline V gene data show CDR1 as MNHNS and CDR2 as SASEGT. The CDR3 has 14 amino acids. V was shortened by 4 bases and J by 4 bases, with 13 bases between the two germline ends. The CDR3 loop reads CASSVSQSAYGYTF. As DNA, the CDR3 is TGTGCCAGCAGTGTGAGCCAGTCCGCCTATGGCTACACCTTC.

This clonotype was seen many times. The CDR3 loop reads CASRQGDYGYTF. Written as DNA, the CDR3 is TGTGCCAGTAGACAGGGAGACTATGGCTACACCTTC. The chain carries TRBV6-5 and TRBJ1-2; TRBD1 agrees at 7 bases. In germline, CDR1 is MNHEY, CDR2 SVGAGI. Unmatched junction bases numbered 4, after V lost 9 bases and J lost 3 bases. CDR3 size: 12 residues.

Points on this clonotype: Since a much larger clone is just one base distant, this may be a read error. V usage is TRBV20-1 and J usage is TRBJ2-5; maybe TRBD1 (5 bases). The CDR3 is made up of 12 amino acids. Germline CDR1 is DFQATT and CDR2 is SNEGSKA (reference sequence). Trimming cost V 3 bases and J 11 bases, with 16 bases left between them. As DNA, the CDR3 is TGCAGTGCTAGGACCACCAGGGATGAGCAGTACTTC. It translates to CSARTTRDEQYF.

The rearrangement uses TRBV30 and TRBJ1-1; TRBD1 agrees at 9 bases. CDR3 length: 12 amino acids. Germline CDR1 reads GTSNPN; CDR2 reads SVGIG (reference sequence). V trimming: 8 bases; J trimming: 5 bases; junction bases outside the gene matches: 6. The CDR3 loop is CAGHRGLTEAFF. The CDR3 DNA follows: TGTGCCGGCCACAGGGGGCTTACTGAAGCTTTCTTT.

This clonotype came up many times. This rearrangement joins TRBV6-6 to TRBJ2-3; possibly TRBD1 for D (5 bases). The CDR3 loop spans 16 amino acids. Trimming left V 5 bases short and J 6 bases short, with 21 bases between. Germline CDR1 is MNHNY and CDR2 is SVGAGI (reference sequence). CDR3 nucleotides: TGTGCCAGCAGTCCAAGGGGCAGACCCATACTGGATACGCAGTATTTT. Translating gives CASSPRGRPILDTQYF.

This clonotype appeared many times. The chain employs TRBV12-3 or TRBV12-4 and TRBJ2-4; TRBD2 agrees at 7 bases. The CDR3 contains 17 residues. Trimming at V came to 1 base and at J to 0 bases, leaving 6 bases not matched to a gene. The DNA of the CDR3 is TGTGCCAGCAGTTTAGGGGACGGGGGGTTAGCCAAAAACATTCAGTACTTC. Translation: CASSLGDGGLAKNIQYF.

Notes on this clonotype: A much larger clone lies one base from this, so it may be a read error. The V and J genes are TRBV20-1 and TRBJ1-1; 7 bases fit TRBD1. This CDR3 has 12 residues. Per germline, CDR1 DFQATT and CDR2 SNEGSKA (reference sequence). CDR3 in DNA: TGCAGGGGGGCAGGGGGGAACACTGAAGCTTTCTTT. This codes for CRGAGGNTEAFF.

There are many counts of this clonotype. The chain couples TRBV29-1 to TRBJ2-7; D is unresolved. CDR1 SQVTM and CDR2 ANQGSEA come from the germline V gene. The CDR3 runs to 14 residues. Trimming shortened V by 5 bases and J by 0 bases, and 14 bases separated the two germline ends. The CDR3 sequence: CSVTTSSISYEQYF. The CDR3 DNA reads TGCAGCGTTACGACAAGCAGCATCTCCTACGAGCAGTACTTC.

About this clonotype: The junction departs from germline at one end; a sequencing error may be responsible. This chain connects TRBV5-6 to TRBJ1-5; D not resolved. CDR1 SGHDT and CDR2 YYEEEE come from the germline V gene. The CDR3 is 16 amino acids. The CDR3 region has the DNA TGTGCCAGCAGCTTGGCCGGGAGGATTAGCGATCAGCCCCAGCATTTT. Its protein is CASSLAGRISDQPQHF.

V is TRBV30 and J is TRBJ2-7, with TRBD2 identical over 12 bases. This CDR3 has 14 amino acids. V dropped 0 bases and J dropped 3; count of bases not matched to a gene: 0. Looked up from germline, CDR1 is GTSNPN and CDR2 is SVGIG (reference sequence). CDR3 amino acids: CAWSVLAGGYEQYF. DNA for the CDR3: TGTGCCTGGAGTGTACTAGCGGGAGGCTACGAGCAGTACTTC.

V gene TRBV12-3 or TRBV12-4 combines with J gene TRBJ1-1; the D is unclear. The V end lost 4 bases, the J end lost 6 bases, and 24 bases lay between the germline ends. The CDR3 has 17 residues. The CDR3, as DNA: TGTGCCAGCAGTTACACCCTCCGTTCAGCGGGGTGGGCTGAAGCTTTCTTT. Translated, it gives CASSYTLRSAGWAEAFF.

The chain couples TRBV5-8 to TRBJ2-3, with D possibly being TRBD2 (6 bases). The germline gives CDR1 SGHTS, CDR2 YDEGEE. V was cut by 5 bases and J by 2 bases, with 15 bases left in between. There are 15 residues in the CDR3. The CDR3 here is CASSGMGGNTDTQYF. CDR3 coding DNA: TGTGCCAGCAGTGGAATGGGAGGAAACACAGATACGCAGTATTTT.

With regard to this clonotype: The junction differs from germline at one of its ends, possibly a read error. The rearrangement uses TRBV3-1 and TRBJ2-7; 7 bases agree with TRBD1. The assigned J gene may be wrong: the sequence end matches TRBJ2-5 better. Germline lookup yields CDR1 LGHDT and CDR2 YNNKEL (reference sequence). This CDR3 has 20 amino acids. Here the CDR3 DNA reads TGTGCCAGTAGCCTCGAGACGGTCGGGACAGACTTAATGTACCGAGAGACCCAGTACTTC. Residues: CASSLETVGTDLMYRETQYF.

This clonotype was seen at least ten times. The rearrangement joins TRBV7-2 to TRBJ2-1, with D possibly being TRBD2 (6 bases). The CDR3 runs to 15 residues. Germline V lookup: CDR1 SGHTA, CDR2 FQGNSA. The V end was cut by 5 bases, the J end by 1 base, with 12 bases between. The CDR3 loop reads CASSPPGLSYNEQFF. The CDR3 nucleotides are TGTGCCAGCAGCCCCCCGGGACTTTCCTACAATGAGCAGTTCTTC.

The DNA for the CDR3 is TGCAGCGTTTTCGGAAGTGGCAATGAGCAGTTCTTC. Its translation: CSVFGSGNEQFF. V gene TRBV29-1 combines with J gene TRBJ2-1; D not certain. The CDR3 spans 12 residues. Per the germline V gene, CDR1 is SQVTM and CDR2 is ANQGSEA. Trimming removed 5 bases at V and 6 bases at J, with 11 bases between.

The V gene is TRBV28, the J gene TRBJ1-4, with 7 bases matching TRBD1. V shed 5 bases and J 4 bases; nucleotides not matched to a gene: 4. The CDR3 consists of 14 residues. Germline V gene data show CDR1 as MDHEN and CDR2 as SYDVKM. The CDR3 sequence: CASSGDRYNEKLFF. For the CDR3, the DNA is TGTGCCAGCAGTGGGGACAGATATAATGAAAAACTGTTTTTT.

This clonotype has at least ten counts. This chain uses TRBV6-2 or TRBV6-3 with TRBJ2-7; perhaps TRBD1 as D (7 bases). This CDR3 spans 14 amino acids. Germline assignment: CDR1 MNHEY and CDR2 SVGEGT. Between the trimmed V and J ends, which lost 0 bases and 7 bases, there was a span of 13 bases. The CDR3 nucleotides read TGTGCCAGCAGTTACTCCGGCCAGGGGGGAGAGCAGTACTTC. Its translation: CASSYSGQGGEQYF.

The chain joins TRBV5-1 to TRBJ2-3; tentatively, D is TRBD1 (6 bases). The germline gives CDR1 SGHRS, CDR2 YFSETQ. The CDR3 covers 13 residues. V was clipped by 6 bases and J by 1 base, with 9 bases between them. CDR3 region: CASNEGGTDTQYF. CDR3 DNA sequence: TGCGCCAGCAACGAGGGGGGCACAGATACGCAGTATTTT.

This chain connects TRBV14 to TRBJ2-4, with 11 bases matching TRBD2. The J call may be mistaken, given a closer DNA end match to TRBJ2-7. Germline CDR1 is SGHDN and CDR2 is FVKESK. CDR3 length: 16 residues. The CDR3 nucleotides read TGTGCCAGCAGCCAACTCATTAGCGGGAGGGCCCACGAGCAGTACTTC. Protein sequence: CASSQLISGRAHEQYF.

The CDR3 sequence: CASSYPGTGGQPQHF. The DNA for the CDR3 is TGTGCCAGCAGTTATCCCGGGACAGGGGGCCAGCCCCAGCATTTT. J is TRBJ1-5 and V is TRBV6-6; TRBD1 agrees at 12 bases. Trimming took 3 bases from V and 7 from J; bases not matched to a gene: 4. The CDR3 runs 15 residues. Germline lookup yields CDR1 MNHNY and CDR2 SVGAGI (reference sequence).

In this sample, this clonotype turned up a few times. CDR3 region: CSANKASGLYEQYF. CDR3 DNA: TGCAGTGCGAATAAGGCTAGCGGTTTGTACGAGCAGTACTTC. The chain employs TRBV20-1 and TRBJ2-7; 7 bases are shared with TRBD2. The germline V gene encodes CDR1 DFQATT and CDR2 SNEGSKA (reference sequence). V lost 6 bases, J lost 4 bases, and 12 bases stayed unmatched. This CDR3 is 14 amino acids long.

This clonotype was observed a few times. The chain carries TRBV7-9 and TRBJ1-2; D perhaps matches TRBD1 (5 bases). The V gene lost 5 bases and the J gene lost 4 bases, with 23 bases spanning the gap. CDR1 SEHNR and CDR2 FQNEAQ come from the germline V gene (reference sequence). This CDR3 spans 17 amino acids. CDR3 DNA: TGTGCCAGCAGCCCGGAAGGGGTAGTGGACGGGGGCTATGGCTACACCTTC. As protein: CASSPEGVVDGGYGYTF. The variable domain in full, completed from reference TRBV7-9 and TRBJ1-2, reads DTGVSQNPRHKITKRGQNVTFRCDPISEHNRLYWYRQTLGQGPEFLTYFQNEAQLEKSRLLSDRFSAERPKGSFSTLEIQRTEQGDSAMYLCASSPEGVVDGGYGYTFGSGTRLTVV.